This passage covers 28 T cell receptor beta chains from one sample sequenced in a study of T cells after yellow fever vaccination (dated by TCRdb to the late 2010s). The library was prepared using 5' RACE. The data were produced on an Illumina NovaSeq 6000. TCRdb passed the public sequencing reads through fastp at Q25 and MiXCR, retaining productive beta sequences. Rows are combined by CDR3 protein, so each entry shows the most common genes and DNA. This sample lists roughly 400,000 distinct CDR3 sequences; around 20% were detected once. Of the sample, roughly a sixth falls within the top ten clones. The label giving this sample's treatment or condition can be read as: live attenuated yellow fever vaccine strain. The sequences come from PBMCs, collected before the yellow fever booster vaccination. The source is a man between 18 and 35 years old who received the YFV17D yellow fever vaccine.

The chain combines TRBV5-5 with TRBJ1-1; 7 nucleotides match TRBD1. Losses at the gene ends were 5 bases for V and 11 bases for J; bases not matched to a gene: 12. This CDR3 is 13 amino acids long. The germline gives CDR1 SGHKS, CDR2 YYEKEE (reference sequence). CDR3 nucleotides: TGTGCCAGCAGACCGATGGGGACAGCGGGTGCTTTCTTT. It encodes CASRPMGTAGAFF.

This clonotype has only a few counts. The V call is TRBV11-1, the J call TRBJ1-2; 8 bases align to TRBD1. The CDR3 is 13 residues long. The trim removed 5 bases at V and 6 bases at J, leaving 5 bases unmatched. The germline gives CDR1 SGHAT, CDR2 FQDESV (reference sequence). The CDR3 loop is CASSDGQGHGYTF. DNA of the CDR3: TGTGCCAGCAGCGACGGACAGGGCCATGGCTACACCTTC.

There are a few counts of this clonotype. The V gene is TRBV5-1, the J gene TRBJ2-7; 11 bases align to TRBD1. CDR1 is SGHRS and CDR2 is YFSETQ in the germline V gene. V lost 4 bases to trimming and J lost 5 bases; unmatched junction nucleotides: 5. The CDR3 has 14 amino acids. CDR3 sequence reads: CASSKDRGLNEQYF. The DNA of the CDR3 is TGCGCCAGCAGCAAGGACAGGGGGCTGAACGAGCAGTACTTC.

This clonotype was found many times. The chain joins TRBV6-5 to TRBJ2-3; D remains unclear. This CDR3 is built from 12 residues. CDR1 and CDR2 (germline): MNHEY, SVGAGI. With 4 bases removed from V and 3 bases from J, the gap between germline ends came to 5 bases. Here the CDR3 reads CASSSRTDTQYF. For the CDR3, the DNA is TGTGCCAGCAGTTCTAGAACAGATACGCAGTATTTT.

This clonotype has ten or more counts. The V and J genes are TRBV5-1 and TRBJ1-1; 7 positions agree with TRBD1. Germline CDR1 and CDR2: SGHRS and YFSETQ. The V segment lost 7 bases and the J segment 8 bases; nucleotides outside the gene matches: 14. The CDR3 length is 14 residues. CDR3 nucleotides: TGCGCCAGCGGATCCTCCCAGGGACAGCTCGAAGCTTTCTTT. Protein sequence: CASGSSQGQLEAFF.

CDR3 in DNA: TGTGCCAGCAGCGCAACGGGGGGGCCCCCCTACAATGAGCAGTTCTTC. It encodes CASSATGGPPYNEQFF. This chain joins TRBV7-6 and TRBJ2-1; TRBD2 aligns across 8 bases. Germline CDR1 reads SGHVS; CDR2 reads FNYEAQ. This CDR3 is built from 16 residues. Germline trimming cut 5 bases from V and 2 bases from J; bases unmatched to any gene: 8.

The rearrangement uses TRBV20-1 and TRBJ2-7; weak D call: TRBD1 (5 bases). Trimming removed 2 bases at V and 4 bases at J, with 9 bases between. CDR3 length: 12 amino acids. The germline CDR1 and CDR2 sequences are DFQATT and SNEGSKA (reference sequence). CDR3 residues: CSARLGAYEQYF. The CDR3 nucleotides are TGCAGTGCTAGACTTGGGGCTTACGAGCAGTACTTC.

Here the CDR3 reads CASGLVGHEQFF. CDR3 bases: TGTGCTAGTGGTTTGGTAGGTCATGAGCAGTTCTTC. The V call is TRBV12-5, the J call TRBJ2-1; unclear D gene. Trimming took 0 bases from V and 8 from J, leaving 5 bases between them. The CDR3 contains 12 residues. CDR1 is LGHNT and CDR2 is FRNRAP in the germline V gene.

The genes are TRBV5-1 and TRBJ1-4; D unclear. The CDR3 contains 17 residues. Germline V gene lookup returns CDR1 SGHRS and CDR2 YFSETQ. Trimming removed 0 bases at V and 8 bases at J, with 20 bases between. CDR3 nucleotides: TGCGCCAGCAGCTTGGGTATCTCGACGGCTCCCGGGGAAAAACTGTTTTTT. Translating gives CASSLGISTAPGEKLFF.

This rearrangement joins TRBV20-1 to TRBJ1-3, with TRBD1 identical over 8 bases. The CDR3 spans 14 residues. V trimming: 5 bases; J trimming: 2 bases; junction bases outside the gene matches: 5. CDR1 is DFQATT and CDR2 is SNEGSKA in the germline V gene (reference sequence). In DNA, the CDR3 is TGCAGTGCTTACCAGGGGGCCACTGGAAACACCATATATTTT. This translates into CSAYQGATGNTIYF.

This clonotype was detected a few times. The chain recombines TRBV6-5 with TRBJ2-5; 13 bases align to TRBD2. Germline V gene data show CDR1 as MNHEY and CDR2 as SVGAGI. This CDR3 contains 15 residues. With V trimmed by 6 bases and J by 0 bases, 1 base remained unmatched. The chain's CDR3 is CASRTSGGNQETQYF. In DNA form, the CDR3 reads TGTGCCAGCAGGACTAGCGGGGGGAACCAAGAGACCCAGTACTTC.

The chain combines TRBV7-9 with TRBJ2-4; D is unresolved. V lost 5 bases and J 0 bases, leaving 11 bases between the germline ends. The CDR3 runs 15 residues. The V gene's germline CDR1 is SEHNR and CDR2 FQNEAQ (reference sequence). The CDR3 reads CASSPGSSAKNIQYF. The CDR3 coding sequence is TGTGCCAGCAGCCCTGGGTCTTCAGCCAAAAACATTCAGTACTTC.

This sequence joins TRBV6-1 and TRBJ2-5, with D unclear. CDR1 and CDR2 from the germline V gene are MNHNS and SASEGT. V gave up 1 base and J gave up 6 bases, with 15 bases separating them. The CDR3 totals 15 residues. The CDR3 DNA is TGTGCCAGCAGTGAAGTTTGGGCCCCAGGAAAGACCCAGTACTTC. It encodes CASSEVWAPGKTQYF.

A note on this clonotype: This may stem from a read error, because a much larger clone lies one nucleotide away. The rearrangement joins TRBV29-1 to TRBJ1-1; a possible D gene is TRBD1 (6 bases). V lost 6 bases and J 4 bases, leaving 18 bases between the germline ends. The CDR3 length is 14 residues. Germline V lookup: CDR1 SQVTM, CDR2 ANQGSEA. The CDR3 sequence: CSVLRTVTITEAFF. The CDR3, as DNA: TGCAGCGTGTTAAGGACAGTGACGATCACTGAAGCTTTCTTT.

The table lists this clonotype with many counts. V is TRBV6-5 and J is TRBJ2-2, with TRBD1 identical over 7 bases. The CDR3 extends over 14 amino acids. Germline V gene sequence: CDR1 MNHEY, CDR2 SVGAGI. V lost 8 bases to trimming and J lost 0 bases; unmatched junction nucleotides: 3. This chain's CDR3 is CASRDSSNTGELFF. CDR3 bases: TGTGCCAGCCGGGACAGCTCGAACACCGGGGAGCTGTTTTTT.

This chain uses TRBV6-5 with TRBJ1-5; 7 nucleotides line up with TRBD1. The CDR3 runs to 13 residues. Trimming cost V 8 bases and J 5 bases; bases outside gene matches: 6. Per the germline V gene, CDR1 is MNHEY and CDR2 is SVGAGI. Written as DNA, the CDR3 is TGTGCCAGCGGATTCGACAGGGATCAGCCCCAGCATTTT. It encodes CASGFDRDQPQHF.

Many counts were recorded for this clonotype. This rearrangement joins TRBV20-1 to TRBJ1-5; D not certain. Germline V lookup: CDR1 DFQATT, CDR2 SNEGSKA (reference sequence). The CDR3 is made up of 14 amino acids. Trimming shortened V by 4 bases and J by 3 bases, and 13 bases separated the two germline ends. CDR3 sequence: CSANPLSDNQPQHF. CDR3 bases: TGCAGTGCTAACCCCTTGTCTGACAATCAGCCCCAGCATTTT.

This clonotype was counted between two and nine times. The gene calls are TRBV4-2 and TRBJ1-2, with unresolved D. CDR3 length: 15 amino acids. Germline V gene sequence: CDR1 LGHNA, CDR2 YNFKEQ. V was cut by 1 base and J by 8 bases, with 17 bases left in between. The CDR3 region has the DNA TGTGCCAGCAGCCAAGTGCGGGCGACCAATCTGGGCTACACCTTC. Its translation: CASSQVRATNLGYTF.

There are many counts of this clonotype. The chain joins TRBV5-1 to TRBJ2-7; tentatively, D is TRBD1 or TRBD2 (5 bases each). Between the trimmed V and J ends, which lost 1 base and 1 base, there was a span of 12 bases. The CDR3 length is 15 residues. Germline lookup yields CDR1 SGHRS and CDR2 YFSETQ. This CDR3 is CASSLQPGGSYEQYV. CDR3 nucleotide sequence: TGCGCCAGCAGCTTGCAGCCTGGGGGTTCCTACGAGCAGTACGTC.

The chain links TRBV20-1 to TRBJ2-1, with TRBD1 matching over 10 bases. V shed 0 bases, J shed 0 bases, and the junction held 5 bases outside the gene matches. There are 17 residues in the CDR3. Germline V CDR1 and CDR2: DFQATT, SNEGSKA (reference sequence). The CDR3 DNA follows: TGCAGTGCTAGAGACCCGACAGGGGGCTACTCCTACAATGAGCAGTTCTTC. Translated: CSARDPTGGYSYNEQFF.

This clonotype was counted between two and nine times. At one of its ends the junction is not consistent with the germline gene, which may arise from a read error. The chain joins TRBV6-2 or TRBV6-3 to TRBJ2-3; D perhaps matches TRBD1 (6 bases). Germline CDR1 and CDR2: MNHEY and SVGEGT. CDR3 length: 14 amino acids. As DNA, the CDR3 is TGTGCCAGCAGCTACTCGAACAGGGCGGATACGCAGTATTTT. The encoded protein is CASSYSNRADTQYF.

This clonotype was observed a few times. The J gene is TRBJ2-3, the V gene TRBV29-1; TRBD2 matches 10 bases. Germline-derived CDR1 and CDR2 are SQVTM and ANQGSEA. This CDR3 has 15 residues. The trim removed 3 bases at V and 2 bases at J, leaving 5 bases unmatched. In nucleotides, the CDR3 is TGCAGCGTTGAGTCTAGCGGGGGCCTCACAGATACGCAGTATTTT. Protein sequence: CSVESSGGLTDTQYF.

This clonotype was seen many times. The chain employs TRBV4-1 and TRBJ1-2; D remains ambiguous. V lost 0 bases, J lost 8 bases, and 16 bases lay in between. From germline, CDR1 is MGHRA and CDR2 YSYEKL. This CDR3 has 15 residues. CDR3 nucleotide sequence: TGCGCCAGCAGCCAAGAGGCGGCCACCCGCCGGGGCTACACCTTC. Translation: CASSQEAATRRGYTF.

This clonotype was detected only a few times. The chain employs TRBV19 and TRBJ2-4; TRBD2 might be the D (5 bases). The CDR3 loop spans 13 amino acids. Looked up from germline, CDR1 is LNHDA and CDR2 is SQIVND (reference sequence). Trimming stripped 4 bases from V and 9 bases from J, with 13 bases between. CDR3 loop: CASSTTGSGIQYF. The DNA for the CDR3 is TGTGCCAGTAGTACTACGGGGAGCGGCATTCAGTACTTC.

The sample holds a few counts of this clonotype. The genes are TRBV27 and TRBJ2-7; no clear D. This CDR3 has 12 residues. Deletions cut 8 bases from V and 3 bases from J, with 11 bases between. Germline CDR1 is MNHEY and CDR2 is SMNVEV (reference sequence). CDR3 nucleotides: TGTGCCAGCCGTAGGAGTTACTACGAGCAGTACTTC. Its protein product is CASRRSYYEQYF.

This clonotype occurred a few times. The V gene is TRBV4-1, the J gene TRBJ2-2; D unclear. This CDR3 comprises 14 residues. The V end lost 0 bases, the J end lost 1 base, and 3 bases lay between the germline ends. In germline, CDR1 is MGHRA, CDR2 YSYEKL. The CDR3 bases are TGCGCCAGCAGCCAAGATTGGAACACCGGGGAGCTGTTTTTT. Translated, it gives CASSQDWNTGELFF.

The chain employs TRBV10-3 and TRBJ2-3; D not certain. Germline lookup yields CDR1 ENHRY and CDR2 SYGVKD. Trimming shortened V by 10 bases and J by 2 bases, and 10 bases separated the two germline ends. This CDR3 comprises 12 residues. This CDR3 is CATGQFTDTQYF. CDR3 DNA: TGTGCCACCGGCCAATTCACAGATACGCAGTATTTT.

The chain carries TRBV7-2 and TRBJ2-5; 8 bases are shared with TRBD2. This CDR3 is built from 14 residues. With V trimmed by 3 bases and J by 4 bases, 4 bases remained unmatched. CDR1 is SGHTA, CDR2 FQGNSA, per germline. CDR3 residues: CASSLWRGAETQYF. CDR3 nucleotide sequence: TGTGCCAGCAGCTTGTGGCGGGGGGCAGAGACCCAGTACTTC.